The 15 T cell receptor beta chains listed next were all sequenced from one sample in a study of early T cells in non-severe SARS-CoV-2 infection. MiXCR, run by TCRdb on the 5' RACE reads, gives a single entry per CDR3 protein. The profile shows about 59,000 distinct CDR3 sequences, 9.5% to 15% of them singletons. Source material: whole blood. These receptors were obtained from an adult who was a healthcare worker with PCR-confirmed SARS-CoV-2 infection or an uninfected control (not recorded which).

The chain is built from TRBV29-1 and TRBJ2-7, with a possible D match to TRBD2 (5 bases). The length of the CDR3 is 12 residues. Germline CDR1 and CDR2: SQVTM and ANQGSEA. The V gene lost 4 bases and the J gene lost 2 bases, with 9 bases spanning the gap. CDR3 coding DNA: TGCAGCGTTGGGCCGGAGGCCTACGAGCAGTACTTC. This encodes CSVGPEAYEQYF.

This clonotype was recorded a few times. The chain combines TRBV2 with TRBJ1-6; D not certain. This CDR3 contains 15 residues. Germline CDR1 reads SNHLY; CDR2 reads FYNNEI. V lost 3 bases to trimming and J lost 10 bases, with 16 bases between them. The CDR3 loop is CASSEVGRAGSPLHF. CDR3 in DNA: TGTGCCAGCAGTGAGGTGGGGAGGGCCGGGTCACCCCTCCACTTT.

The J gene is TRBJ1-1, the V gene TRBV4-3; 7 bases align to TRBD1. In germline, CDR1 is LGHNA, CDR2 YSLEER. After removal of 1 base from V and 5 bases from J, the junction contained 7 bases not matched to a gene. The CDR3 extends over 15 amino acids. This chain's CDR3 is CASSQAAGGMTEAFF. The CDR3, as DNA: TGCGCCAGCAGCCAAGCTGCAGGGGGTATGACTGAAGCTTTCTTT.

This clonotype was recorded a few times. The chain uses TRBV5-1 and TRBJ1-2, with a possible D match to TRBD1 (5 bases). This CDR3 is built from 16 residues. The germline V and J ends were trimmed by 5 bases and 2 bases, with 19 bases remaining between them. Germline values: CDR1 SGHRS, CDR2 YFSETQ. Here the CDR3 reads CASRRGDVSANYGYTF. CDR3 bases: TGCGCCAGCAGAAGAGGGGACGTCTCCGCCAACTATGGCTACACCTTC.

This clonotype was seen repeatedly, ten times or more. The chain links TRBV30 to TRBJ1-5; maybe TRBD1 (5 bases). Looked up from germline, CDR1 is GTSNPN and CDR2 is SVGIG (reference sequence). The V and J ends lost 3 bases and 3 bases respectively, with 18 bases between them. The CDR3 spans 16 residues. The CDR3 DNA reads TGTGCCTGGAGCTCCCAACGTGGGGGGGTCAATCAGCCCCAGCATTTT. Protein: CAWSSQRGGVNQPQHF.

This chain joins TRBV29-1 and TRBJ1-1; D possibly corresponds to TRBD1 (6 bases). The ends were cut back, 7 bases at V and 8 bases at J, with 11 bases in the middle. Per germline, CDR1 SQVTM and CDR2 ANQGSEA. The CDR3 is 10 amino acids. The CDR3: CSGGDIEAFF. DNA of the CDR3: TGCAGCGGCGGGGACATAGAAGCTTTCTTT.

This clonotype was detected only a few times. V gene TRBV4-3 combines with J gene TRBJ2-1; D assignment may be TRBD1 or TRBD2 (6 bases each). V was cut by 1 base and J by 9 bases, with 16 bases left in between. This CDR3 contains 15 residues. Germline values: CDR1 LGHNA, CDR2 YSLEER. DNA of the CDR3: TGCGCCAGCAGCCAAGGGAAAAGGGGGGTGAGTGAGCAGTTCTTC. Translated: CASSQGKRGVSEQFF.

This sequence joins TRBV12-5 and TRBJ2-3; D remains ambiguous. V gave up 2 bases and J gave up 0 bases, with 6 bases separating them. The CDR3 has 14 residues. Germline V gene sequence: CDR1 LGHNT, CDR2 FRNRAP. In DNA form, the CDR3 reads TGTGCTAGTGGTTTGCCACTCAGCACAGATACGCAGTATTTT. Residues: CASGLPLSTDTQYF.

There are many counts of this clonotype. In DNA form, the CDR3 reads TGTGCCAGCAGTGGATCCAGGGGATATAATTCACCCCTCCACTTT. It translates to CASSGSRGYNSPLHF. The rearrangement uses TRBV6-1 and TRBJ1-6; weak D call: TRBD1 (6 bases). The V and J ends lost 4 bases and 4 bases respectively, with 11 bases between them. The CDR3 contains 15 residues. Germline CDR1 is MNHNS and CDR2 is SASEGT.

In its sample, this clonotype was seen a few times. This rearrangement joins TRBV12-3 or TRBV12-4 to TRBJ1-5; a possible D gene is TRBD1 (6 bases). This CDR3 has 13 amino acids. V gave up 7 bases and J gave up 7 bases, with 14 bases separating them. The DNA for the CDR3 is TGTGCCAGCAAAGCGGGGGGCGGGCAGCCCCAGCATTTT. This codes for CASKAGGGQPQHF.

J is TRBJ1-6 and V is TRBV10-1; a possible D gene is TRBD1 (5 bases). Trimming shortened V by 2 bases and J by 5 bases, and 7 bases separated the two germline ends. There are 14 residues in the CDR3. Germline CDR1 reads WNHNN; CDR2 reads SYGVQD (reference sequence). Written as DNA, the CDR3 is TGCGCCAGCAGTGAGGGGGGGAATAATTCACCCCTCCACTTT. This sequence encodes CASSEGGNNSPLHF.

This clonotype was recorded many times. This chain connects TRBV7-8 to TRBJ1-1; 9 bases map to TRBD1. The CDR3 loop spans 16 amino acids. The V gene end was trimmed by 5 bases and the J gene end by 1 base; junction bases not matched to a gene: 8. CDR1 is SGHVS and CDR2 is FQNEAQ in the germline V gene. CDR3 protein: CASSTTGGRRNTEAFF. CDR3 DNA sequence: TGTGCCAGCAGCACAACAGGGGGCAGGAGGAACACTGAAGCTTTCTTT. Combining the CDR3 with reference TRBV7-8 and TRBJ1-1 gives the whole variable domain GAGVSQSPRYKVAKRGQDVALRCDPISGHVSLFWYQQALGQGPEFLTYFQNEAQLDKSGLPSDRFFAERPEGSVSTLKIQRTQQEDSAVYLCASSTTGGRRNTEAFFGQGTRLTVV.

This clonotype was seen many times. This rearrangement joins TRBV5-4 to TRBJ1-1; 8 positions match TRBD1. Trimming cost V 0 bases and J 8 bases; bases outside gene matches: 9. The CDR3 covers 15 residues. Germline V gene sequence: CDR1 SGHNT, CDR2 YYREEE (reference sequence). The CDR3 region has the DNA TGTGCCAGCAGCTTGGAAGGGACAGGAGGGTCGGAAGCTTTCTTT. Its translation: CASSLEGTGGSEAFF.

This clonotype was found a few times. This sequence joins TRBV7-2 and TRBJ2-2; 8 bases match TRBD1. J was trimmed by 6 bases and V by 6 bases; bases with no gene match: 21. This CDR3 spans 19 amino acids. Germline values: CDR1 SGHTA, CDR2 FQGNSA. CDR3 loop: CASSLTRTGIPTGPGELFF. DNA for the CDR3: TGTGCCAGCAGTCTTACCCGGACAGGGATACCAACCGGGCCCGGGGAGCTGTTTTTT.

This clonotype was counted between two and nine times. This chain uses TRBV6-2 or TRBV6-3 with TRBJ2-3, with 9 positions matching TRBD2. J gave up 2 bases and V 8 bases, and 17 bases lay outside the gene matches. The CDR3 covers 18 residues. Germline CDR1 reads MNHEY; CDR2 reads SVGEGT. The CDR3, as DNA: TGTGCCAGCCGCGAGTGGAGCGGGGGGATAACCTACACAGATACGCAGTATTTT. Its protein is CASREWSGGITYTDTQYF.